This T cell receptor beta chain was obtained from a study of CD8 T cells in Susac syndrome. Reverse transcription of roughly 0.5 to 1 ug RNA was performed with random hexamers. TCRdb recomputed calls from the immunoSEQ multiplex PCR reads with MiXCR, one row per CDR3 protein. The repertoire consists of 150,000 to 200,000 distinct CDR3 sequences, with 94% occurring once and the leading ten covering roughly 0.11%. This CDR3 is built from 15 residues. The V end was cut by 4 bases, the J end by 6 bases, with 16 bases between. The germline V gene has CDR1 MGHDK and CDR2 SYGVNS. The sequence came from a human donor with Susac syndrome. The rearrangement joins TRBV25-1 to TRBJ2-4; a weak D match, TRBD1 (5 bases). Sequencing was carried out using CD4+ T cells from PBMCs. As DNA, the CDR3 is TGTGCCAGCAGTGCCCTTGACAGCCTCGGAAACATTCAGTACTTC. This encodes CASSALDSLGNIQYF.